The rows below give T cell receptor beta chains drawn from one sample of a study of blood T cell repertoires in COVID-19. Repertoires were generated with immunoSEQ multiplex PCR, while TCRdb's copy carries only in-frame clones and drops some. The sample holds 250,000 to 350,000 clones, over 80% seen once. Specimen: peripheral blood. The receptor source for this set is a woman in her fifties or sixties with COVID-19, enrolled during active disease. Each CDR3 is given with its conserved first and last residue. The D gene is left open where the match is weak. Only some rows state a clone size, as once, few, many or a class for expanded clones.

j_call	v_call	d_call	clone_size	cdr3_length	cdr3_aa	cdr3_nt
TRBJ2-1	TRBV27	NA	NA	15	CASSLLARRWNEQFF	TGTGCCAGCAGTTTATTGGCTAGACGATGGAATGAGCAGTTCTTC
TRBJ1-4	TRBV9	TRBD1	NA	15	CASSFTTGVNEKLFF	TGTGCCAGCAGCTTTACCACAGGGGTAAATGAAAAACTGTTTTTT
TRBJ2-1	TRBV9	NA	NA	18	CASSVATPGKSSYNEQFF	TGTGCCAGCAGCGTAGCTACCCCAGGGAAAAGCTCCTACAATGAGCAGTTCTTC
TRBJ2-2	TRBV5-1	TRBD2	few	16	CASRHLSGGLTGELFF	TGCGCCAGCAGACATCTTAGCGGGGGACTTACCGGGGAGCTGTTTTTT
TRBJ1-4	TRBV29-1	TRBD1	NA	13	CSVRDSYNEKLFF	TGCAGCGTTCGGGACAGCTATAATGAAAAACTGTTTTTT
TRBJ1-6	TRBV5-5	NA	NA	16	CASSFSDSVDNSPLHF	TGTGCCAGCAGCTTCTCGGACAGTGTGGATAATTCACCCCTCCACTTT
TRBJ2-6	TRBV7-8	NA	once	15	CASSLTGFGANVLTF	TGTGCCAGCAGCCTAACAGGGTTTGGGGCCAACGTCCTGACTTTC
TRBJ2-5	TRBV18	NA	NA	13	CASSSTGQETQYF	TGTGCCAGCTCAAGTACAGGGCAAGAGACCCAGTACTTC
TRBJ1-2	TRBV12-3/TRBV12-4	TRBD1	NA	13	CASSFQGARGYTF	TGTGCCAGCAGTTTTCAGGGGGCGCGAGGCTACACCTTC
TRBJ2-7	TRBV9	NA	once	15	CASSPYSPGLGEQYF	TGTGCCAGCAGCCCCTATAGTCCAGGCCTCGGCGAGCAGTACTTC
TRBJ1-5	TRBV5-1	NA	NA	14	CASSLVAGGQPQHF	TGCGCCAGCAGCTTAGTGGCCGGCGGGCAGCCCCAGCATTTT
TRBJ1-1	TRBV4-1	NA	few	14	CAATGQGRHTEAFF	TGCGCCGCGACCGGTCAGGGGCGGCACACTGAAGCTTTCTTT
TRBJ2-5	TRBV7-2	TRBD1	NA	15	CASSSRGRVDETQYF	TGTGCCAGCAGCTCAAGGGGGCGGGTGGATGAGACCCAGTACTTC
TRBJ2-1	TRBV11-2	TRBD2	NA	17	CASSLDPWTRTGDEQFF	TGTGCCAGCAGCTTAGATCCCTGGACTAGGACCGGAGATGAGCAGTTCTTC
TRBJ1-4	TRBV5-1	NA	NA	16	CASSLAGGLTNEKLFF	TGCGCCAGCAGCTTGGCCGGTGGGCTCACAAATGAAAAACTGTTTTTT
TRBJ1-5	TRBV7-9	NA	NA	16	CASSRWGGEGNQPQHF	TGTGCCAGCAGCCGCTGGGGGGGCGAGGGCAATCAGCCCCAGCATTTT
TRBJ2-7	TRBV5-4	TRBD2	few	15	CASSPLGGGSYEQYF	TGTGCCAGCAGCCCCTTGGGGGGGGGCTCCTACGAGCAGTACTTC
TRBJ2-7	TRBV2	TRBD2	few	12	CASSRAGSEQYF	TGTGCCAGCAGTAGAGCGGGGTCCGAGCAGTACTTC
TRBJ2-1	TRBV9	NA	NA	17	CASSPYFGGPSYNEQFF	TGTGCCAGCAGCCCCTACTTTGGGGGCCCCAGCTACAATGAGCAGTTCTTC
TRBJ2-1	TRBV3-1/TRBV3-2	TRBD1	NA	17	CASSHPLTGNSYNEQFF	TGTGCCAGCAGCCACCCCCTGACAGGGAATTCCTACAATGAGCAGTTCTTC
TRBJ2-7	TRBV6-5	TRBD2	NA	15	CASSYSLAGTYEQYF	TGTGCCAGCAGTTACTCCCTAGCGGGAACCTACGAGCAGTACTTC
TRBJ1-1	TRBV19	NA	once	14	CASSMIRGNTEAFF	TGTGCCAGTAGTATGATCCGGGGGAACACTGAAGCTTTCTTT
TRBJ2-7	TRBV6-6	TRBD1	NA	13	CASSSDRAYEQYF	TGTGCCAGCAGCTCGGACAGGGCCTACGAGCAGTACTTC
TRBJ2-7	TRBV3-1/TRBV3-2	TRBD2	NA	15	CASSQGTSGIVEQYF	TGTGCCAGCAGCCAGGGGACTAGCGGGATCGTCGAGCAGTACTTC
TRBJ2-7	TRBV7-2	NA	NA	15	CASSLGSLFGNEQYF	TGTGCCAGCAGCTTAGGGTCTCTCTTCGGTAACGAGCAGTACTTC
TRBJ1-2	TRBV7-2	TRBD1	few	14	CASSLGQGAEGYTF	TGTGCCAGCAGTTTGGGACAGGGGGCAGAGGGCTACACCTTC
TRBJ1-5	TRBV9	NA	NA	15	CASNPGAHDNQPQHF	TGTGCCAGCAACCCTGGGGCCCACGACAATCAGCCCCAGCATTTT
TRBJ2-7	TRBV28	NA	NA	15	CASSLAQATTYEQYF	TGTGCCAGCAGTTTAGCACAGGCTACAACCTACGAGCAGTACTTC
TRBJ2-1	TRBV7-2	TRBD2	NA	16	CASSQTGTSESDEQFF	TGTGCCAGCAGCCAGACCGGGACTAGCGAGTCGGATGAGCAGTTCTTC
TRBJ2-7	TRBV3-1/TRBV3-2	NA	NA	17	CASSQGSRLANSYEQYF	TGTGCCAGCAGCCAAGGCTCCCGGCTAGCCAACTCCTACGAGCAGTACTTC
TRBJ2-3	TRBV15	TRBD2	NA	15	CATRAGDGSTDTQYF	TGTGCCACCCGGGCGGGGGATGGTAGCACAGATACGCAGTATTTT
TRBJ1-1	TRBV6-5	NA	once	12	CASSYSSTEAFF	TGTGCCAGCAGTTATTCATCCACTGAAGCTTTCTTT
TRBJ2-7	TRBV11-3	TRBD2	NA	16	CASSQGPSGGAYEQYF	TGTGCCAGCAGCCAGGGCCCTAGCGGAGGGGCCTACGAGCAGTACTTC
TRBJ2-1	TRBV19	TRBD2	NA	14	CASSTGRTYNEQFF	TGTGCCAGTAGTACCGGGAGGACCTACAATGAGCAGTTCTTC
TRBJ1-1	TRBV30	NA	NA	14	CAWRRGGRNTEAFF	TGTGCCTGGAGGCGGGGCGGAAGGAACACTGAAGCTTTCTTT
TRBJ2-7	TRBV11-3	TRBD1	NA	18	CASSSFLELGTEEYEQYF	TGTGCCAGCAGCTCTTTCCTCGAGCTGGGGACAGAGGAATACGAGCAGTACTTC
TRBJ2-1	TRBV29-1	NA	NA	11	CSVGRDSVEFF	TGCAGCGTTGGTCGCGACAGTGTGGAGTTCTTC
TRBJ1-6	TRBV30	TRBD1	NA	15	CAWRTSGTGNSPLHF	TGTGCCTGGAGAACTTCCGGGACAGGAAATTCACCCCTCCACTTT
TRBJ2-5	TRBV9	TRBD2	NA	14	CASTRELASETQYF	TGTGCCAGCACCCGTGAACTAGCGTCAGAGACCCAGTACTTC
TRBJ1-5	TRBV30	NA	NA	14	CAWNLQGSGQPQHF	TGTGCCTGGAACTTGCAGGGATCAGGTCAGCCCCAGCATTTT
TRBJ1-1	TRBV20-1	NA	NA	13	CSASIQRQFEAFF	TGCAGTGCTAGTATTCAAAGACAGTTTGAAGCTTTCTTT
TRBJ1-3	TRBV3-1/TRBV3-2	TRBD1	once	19	CASSHQGPGQKIWRNTIYF	TGTGCCAGCAGCCATCAAGGCCCGGGACAGAAGATTTGGAGAAACACCATATATTTT
TRBJ2-1	TRBV27	TRBD2	NA	16	CASSKPSSGRRNEQFF	TGTGCCAGCAGCAAACCCTCTAGCGGGAGGCGGAATGAGCAGTTCTTC
TRBJ1-2	TRBV6-6	NA	NA	13	CASSYPQTRGYTF	TGTGCCAGCAGTTACCCCCAAACGAGGGGCTACACCTTC